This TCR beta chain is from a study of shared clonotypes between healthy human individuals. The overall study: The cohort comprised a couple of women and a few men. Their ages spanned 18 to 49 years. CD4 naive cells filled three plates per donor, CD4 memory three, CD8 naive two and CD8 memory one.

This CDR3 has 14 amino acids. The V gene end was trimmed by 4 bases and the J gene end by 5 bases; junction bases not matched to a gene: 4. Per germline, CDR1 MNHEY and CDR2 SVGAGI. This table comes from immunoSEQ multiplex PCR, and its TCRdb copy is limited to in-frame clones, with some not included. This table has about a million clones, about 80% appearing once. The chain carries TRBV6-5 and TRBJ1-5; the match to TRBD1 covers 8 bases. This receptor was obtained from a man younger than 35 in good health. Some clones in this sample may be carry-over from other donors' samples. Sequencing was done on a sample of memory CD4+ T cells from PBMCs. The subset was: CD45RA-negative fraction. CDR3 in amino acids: CASSWDRRHQPQHF. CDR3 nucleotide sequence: TGTGCCAGCAGTTGGGACAGGCGACATCAGCCCCAGCATTTT.